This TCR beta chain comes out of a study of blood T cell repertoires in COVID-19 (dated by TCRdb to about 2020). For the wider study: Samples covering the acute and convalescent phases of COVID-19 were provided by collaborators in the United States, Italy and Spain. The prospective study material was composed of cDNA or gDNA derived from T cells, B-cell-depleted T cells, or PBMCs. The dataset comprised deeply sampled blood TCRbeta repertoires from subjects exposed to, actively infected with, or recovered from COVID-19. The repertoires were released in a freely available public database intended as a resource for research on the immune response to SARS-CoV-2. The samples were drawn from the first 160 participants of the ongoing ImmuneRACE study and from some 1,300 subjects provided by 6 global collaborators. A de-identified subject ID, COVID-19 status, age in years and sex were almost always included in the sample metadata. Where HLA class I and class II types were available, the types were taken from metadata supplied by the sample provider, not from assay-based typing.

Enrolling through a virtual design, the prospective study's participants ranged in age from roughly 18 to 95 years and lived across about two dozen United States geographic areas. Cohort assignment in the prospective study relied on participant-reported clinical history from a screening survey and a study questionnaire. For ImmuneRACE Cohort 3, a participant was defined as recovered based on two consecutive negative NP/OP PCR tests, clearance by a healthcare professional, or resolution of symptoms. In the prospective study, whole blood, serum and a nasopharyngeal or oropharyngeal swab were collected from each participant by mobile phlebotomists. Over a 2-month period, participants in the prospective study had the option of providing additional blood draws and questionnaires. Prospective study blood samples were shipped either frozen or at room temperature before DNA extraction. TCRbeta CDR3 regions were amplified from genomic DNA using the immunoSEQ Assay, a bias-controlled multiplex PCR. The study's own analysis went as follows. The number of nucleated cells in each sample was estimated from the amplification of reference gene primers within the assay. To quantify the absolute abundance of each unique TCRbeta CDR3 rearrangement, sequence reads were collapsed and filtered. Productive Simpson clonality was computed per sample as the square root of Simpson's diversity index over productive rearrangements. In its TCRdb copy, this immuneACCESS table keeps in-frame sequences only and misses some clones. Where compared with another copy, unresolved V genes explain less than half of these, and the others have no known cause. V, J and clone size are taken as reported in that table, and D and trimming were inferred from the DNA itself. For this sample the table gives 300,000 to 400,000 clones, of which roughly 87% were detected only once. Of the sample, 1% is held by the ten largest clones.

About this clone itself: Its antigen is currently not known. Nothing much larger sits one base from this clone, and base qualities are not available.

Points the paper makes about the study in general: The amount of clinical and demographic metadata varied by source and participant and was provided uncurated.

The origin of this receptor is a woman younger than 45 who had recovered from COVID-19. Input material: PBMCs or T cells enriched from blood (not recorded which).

The CDR3 region reads CASRSGGLYNEQFF. The nucleotide sequence is given as TGCGCCAGCAGGTCAGGGGGCCTTTACAATGAGCAGTTCTTC. This chain joins TRBV5-1 to TRBJ2-1, with 8 bases aligning to TRBD1. The CDR3 goes from the cysteine to the phenylalanine over 14 residues. Only the CDR3 DNA is retained, 42 bases long and in frame from the first base. CDR1 and CDR2 are read off the germline V gene as SGHRS and YFSETQ. Germline trimming: 5 bases from V, 4 bases from J; junction bases outside gene matches: 5.